These 15 T cell receptor beta chains were all obtained from the same sample, sequenced in a study of blood T cell repertoires in COVID-19. The protocol was immunoSEQ multiplex PCR, while the TCRdb copy is restricted to in-frame clones and leaves out a portion. The sample has 150,000 to 200,000 clones, 70% to 90% seen once. Sample: PBMCs or T cells enriched from blood (not recorded which). The receptors derive from a young woman who had recovered from COVID-19.

This chain connects TRBV11-2 to TRBJ2-1, with a tentative D call TRBD2 (6 bases). CDR1 is SGHAT, CDR2 FQNNGV, per germline. Trimming shortened V by 8 bases and J by 6 bases, and 20 bases separated the two germline ends. The CDR3 has 15 residues. The CDR3 loop is CASRQNPGGFNEQFF. The CDR3 DNA reads TGTGCCAGCCGACAAAATCCCGGGGGATTCAATGAGCAGTTCTTC.

This chain uses TRBV27 with TRBJ2-7; TRBD2 is a possible D gene (6 bases). This CDR3 spans 14 amino acids. Trimming shortened V by 1 base and J by 2 bases, and 9 bases separated the two germline ends. Looked up from germline, CDR1 is MNHEY and CDR2 is SMNVEV (reference sequence). The CDR3 loop is CASSLFTGAYEQYF. CDR3 coding DNA: TGTGCCAGCAGTTTATTTACGGGAGCCTACGAGCAGTACTTC.

The chain recombines TRBV2 with TRBJ2-7; D ambiguous. V dropped 8 bases and J dropped 1 base, with 9 bases sitting between them. In germline, CDR1 is SNHLY, CDR2 FYNNEI. This CDR3 spans 12 amino acids. The CDR3 bases are TGTGCCAGCCAGTTCCGATCCTACGAGCAGTACTTC. It codes for CASQFRSYEQYF.

The chain joins TRBV5-1 to TRBJ2-3, with TRBD1 matching 9 bases. Trimming took 4 bases from V and 5 from J; bases not matched to a gene: 17. Germline V gene lookup returns CDR1 SGHRS and CDR2 YFSETQ. This CDR3 has 18 residues. CDR3 protein: CASSPSPGQGPTRDTQYF. CDR3 DNA sequence: TGCGCCAGCAGCCCTAGCCCGGGACAGGGCCCAACCAGAGATACGCAGTATTTT.

This clone was observed a single time. The CDR3 DNA follows: TGTGCCAGCAGCGTAGACTATTACGAGCAGTACTTC. Amino acid sequence: CASSVDYYEQYF. The rearrangement joins TRBV5-6 to TRBJ2-7; TRBD2 is a possible D gene (5 bases). The V and J ends lost 4 bases and 4 bases respectively, with 9 bases between them. Germline CDR1 reads SGHDT; CDR2 reads YYEEEE. CDR3 size: 12 residues. Full variable domain (rest looked up from reference TRBV5-6 and TRBJ2-7): DAGVTQSPTHLIKTRGQQVTLRCSPKSGHDTVSWYQQALGQGPQFIFQYYEEEERQRGNFPDRFSGHQFPNYSSELNVNALLLGDSALYLCASSVDYYEQYFGPGTRLTVT.

J is TRBJ2-5 and V is TRBV9, with 7 bases aligning to TRBD2. The germline V gene encodes CDR1 SGDLS and CDR2 YYNGEE. V trimming: 4 bases; J trimming: 4 bases; junction bases outside the gene matches: 10. The CDR3 spans 15 residues. CDR3 amino acids: CASSTGTTTPETQYF. CDR3 DNA sequence: TGTGCCAGCAGCACCGGGACTACGACCCCAGAGACCCAGTACTTC.

This clone was counted between two and nine times. The rearrangement uses TRBV19 and TRBJ2-7; possible D gene TRBD1, 5 bases. The CDR3 contains 13 residues. Trimming stripped 3 bases from V and 3 bases from J, with 9 bases between. CDR1 and CDR2 from the germline V gene are LNHDA and SQIVND (reference sequence). CDR3 amino acids: CASSISQVYEQYF. CDR3 bases: TGTGCCAGTAGTATTTCACAGGTCTACGAGCAGTACTTC.

The rearrangement joins TRBV7-2 to TRBJ2-3; D unresolved. V was clipped by 1 base and J by 0 bases, with 5 bases between them. Germline V gene sequence: CDR1 SGHTA, CDR2 FQGNSA. This CDR3 spans 14 amino acids. CDR3 protein: CASSLDGSTDTQYF. The CDR3 nucleotides are TGTGCCAGCAGCTTAGACGGGAGCACAGATACGCAGTATTTT.

This rearrangement joins TRBV9 to TRBJ1-6; D is possibly TRBD1 (5 bases). Trimming shortened V by 0 bases and J by 10 bases, and 20 bases separated the two germline ends. Germline V gene data show CDR1 as SGDLS and CDR2 as YYNGEE. The CDR3 has 17 amino acids. CDR3 sequence: CASSVGPARGLRSPLHF. CDR3 sequence (DNA): TGTGCCAGCAGCGTAGGCCCCGCAAGGGGCCTAAGGTCACCCCTCCACTTT.

This clone was seen just once. This sequence joins TRBV7-2 and TRBJ2-3; TRBD1 aligns across 10 bases. CDR3 length equals 14 residues. V shed 5 bases and J 5 bases; nucleotides not matched to a gene: 4. CDR1 is SGHTA and CDR2 is FQGNSA in the germline V gene. The CDR3 is CASSPGTGEDTQYF. The CDR3 DNA reads TGTGCCAGCAGCCCGGGGACAGGGGAAGATACGCAGTATTTT.

This chain uses TRBV11-3 with TRBJ2-7, with 15 bases lining up with TRBD2. Germline V gives CDR1 SGHNT, CDR2 YENEEA. J was trimmed by 4 bases and V by 5 bases; bases with no gene match: 9. The CDR3 has 17 residues. As DNA, the CDR3 is TGTGCCAGCAGCCGGAATCGGACTAGCGGGAGGGCGTACGAGCAGTACTTC. Amino acid sequence: CASSRNRTSGRAYEQYF.

J is TRBJ2-7 and V is TRBV4-1; 12 bases match TRBD2. Germline V CDR1 and CDR2: MGHRA, YSYEKL. The junction had 2 bases not matched to a gene; V was cut back by 1 base and J by 4 bases. The CDR3 covers 15 residues. CDR3 amino acids: CASSQGLAGGYEQYF. CDR3 nucleotide sequence: TGCGCCAGCAGCCAAGGGCTAGCGGGAGGGTACGAGCAGTACTTC.

The chain combines TRBV2 with TRBJ2-5; 9 nucleotides line up with TRBD2. Germline V gene sequence: CDR1 SNHLY, CDR2 FYNNEI. The CDR3 sequence is 16 residues long. Trimming cost V 5 bases and J 2 bases; bases outside gene matches: 9. The CDR3 loop reads CASSTTAGGPQETQYF. The CDR3 DNA reads TGTGCCAGCAGTACCACAGCGGGAGGCCCTCAAGAGACCCAGTACTTC.

The rearrangement uses TRBV4-2 and TRBJ2-7; D is ambiguous. The CDR3 runs to 17 residues. CDR1 is LGHNA, CDR2 YNFKEQ, per germline. V was pared by 1 base and J by 2 bases, with 18 bases between. The CDR3 DNA reads TGTGCCAGCAGCCAAGGGCGTCCCGACACCTTCACCTACGAGCAGTACTTC. Residues: CASSQGRPDTFTYEQYF.

The chain carries TRBV2 and TRBJ2-3; 13 nucleotides agree with TRBD2. Unmatched junction bases numbered 5, after V lost 3 bases and J lost 2 bases. The CDR3 has 17 amino acids. CDR1 and CDR2 from the germline V gene are SNHLY and FYNNEI. The CDR3 DNA follows: TGTGCCAGCAGTGAGAGGACTAGCGGGAGTCCCACAGATACGCAGTATTTT. Its protein is CASSERTSGSPTDTQYF. Complete variable domain (other parts from reference TRBV2 and TRBJ2-3): EPEVTQTPSHQVTQMGQEVILRCVPISNHLYFYWYRQILGQKVEFLVSFYNNEISEKSEIFDDQFSVERPDGSNFTLKIRSTKLEDSAMYFCASSERTSGSPTDTQYFGPGTRLTVL.